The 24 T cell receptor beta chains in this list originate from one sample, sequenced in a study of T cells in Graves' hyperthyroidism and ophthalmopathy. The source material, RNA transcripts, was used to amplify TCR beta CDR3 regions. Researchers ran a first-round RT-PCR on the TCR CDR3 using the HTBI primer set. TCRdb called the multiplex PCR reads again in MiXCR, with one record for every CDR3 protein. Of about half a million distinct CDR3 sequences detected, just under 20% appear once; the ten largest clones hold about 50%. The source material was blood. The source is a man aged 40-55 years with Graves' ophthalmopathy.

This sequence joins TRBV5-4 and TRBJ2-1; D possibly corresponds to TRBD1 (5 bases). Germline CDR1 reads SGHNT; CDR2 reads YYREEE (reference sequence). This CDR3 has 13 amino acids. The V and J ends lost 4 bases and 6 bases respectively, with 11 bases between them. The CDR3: CASSQKGFNEQFF. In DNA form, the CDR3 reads TGTGCCAGCAGCCAGAAGGGGTTCAATGAGCAGTTCTTC.

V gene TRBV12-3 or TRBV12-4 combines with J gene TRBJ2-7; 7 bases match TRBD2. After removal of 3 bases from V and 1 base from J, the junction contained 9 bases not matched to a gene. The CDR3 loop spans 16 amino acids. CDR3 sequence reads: CASSFQQLAYSYEQYF. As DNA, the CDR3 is TGTGCCAGCAGTTTTCAACAACTAGCGTATTCCTACGAGCAGTACTTC.

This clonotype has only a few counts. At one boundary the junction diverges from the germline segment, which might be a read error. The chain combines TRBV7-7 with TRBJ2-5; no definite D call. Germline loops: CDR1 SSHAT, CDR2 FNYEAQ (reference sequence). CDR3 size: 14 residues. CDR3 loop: CASSLSRLQETQYF. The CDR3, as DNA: TGTGCTAGCAGCTTGAGTCGGCTCCAAGAGACCCAGTACTTC.

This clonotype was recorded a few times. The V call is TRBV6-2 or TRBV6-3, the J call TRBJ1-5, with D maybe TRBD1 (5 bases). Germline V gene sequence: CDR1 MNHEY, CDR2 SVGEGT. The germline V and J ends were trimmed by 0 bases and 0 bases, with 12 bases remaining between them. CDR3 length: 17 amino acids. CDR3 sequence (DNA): TGTGCCAGCAGTTACTCGGGACCCCAAAATAGCAATCAGCCCCAGCATTTT. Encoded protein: CASSYSGPQNSNQPQHF.

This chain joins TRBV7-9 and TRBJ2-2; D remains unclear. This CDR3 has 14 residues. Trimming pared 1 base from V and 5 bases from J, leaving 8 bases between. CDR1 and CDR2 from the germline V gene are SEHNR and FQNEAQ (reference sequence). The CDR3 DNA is TGTGCCAGCAGCTTAGAAGGCTGGACCGGGGAGCTGTTTTTT. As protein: CASSLEGWTGELFF.

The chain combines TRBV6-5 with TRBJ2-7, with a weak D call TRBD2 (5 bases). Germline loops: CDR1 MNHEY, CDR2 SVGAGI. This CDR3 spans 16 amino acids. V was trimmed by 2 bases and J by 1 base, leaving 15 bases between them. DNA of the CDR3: TGTGCCAGCAGTTACCCTCCGGGGTCCCCTTCCTACGAGCAGTACTTC. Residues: CASSYPPGSPSYEQYF.

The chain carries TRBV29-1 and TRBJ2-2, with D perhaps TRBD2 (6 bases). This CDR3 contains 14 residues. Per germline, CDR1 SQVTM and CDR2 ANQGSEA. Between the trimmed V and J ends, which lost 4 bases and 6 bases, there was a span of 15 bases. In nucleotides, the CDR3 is TGCAGCGTTGTGATTGGGACGGGGGCCGGGGAGCTGTTTTTT. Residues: CSVVIGTGAGELFF.

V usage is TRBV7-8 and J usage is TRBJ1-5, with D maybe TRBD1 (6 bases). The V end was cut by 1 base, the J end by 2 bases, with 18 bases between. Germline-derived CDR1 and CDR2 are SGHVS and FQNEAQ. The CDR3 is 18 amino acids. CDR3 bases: TGTGCCAGCAGCTTAGGGTACCCGGGGGCGCGTGGCAATCAGCCCCAGCATTTT. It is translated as CASSLGYPGARGNQPQHF.

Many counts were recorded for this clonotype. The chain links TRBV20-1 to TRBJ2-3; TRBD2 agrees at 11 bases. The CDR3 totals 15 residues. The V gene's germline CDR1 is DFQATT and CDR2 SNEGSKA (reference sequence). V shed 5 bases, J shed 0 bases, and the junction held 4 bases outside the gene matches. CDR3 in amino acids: CSASTSGGSTDTQYF. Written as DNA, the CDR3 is TGCAGTGCTTCTACTAGCGGGGGCAGCACAGATACGCAGTATTTT.

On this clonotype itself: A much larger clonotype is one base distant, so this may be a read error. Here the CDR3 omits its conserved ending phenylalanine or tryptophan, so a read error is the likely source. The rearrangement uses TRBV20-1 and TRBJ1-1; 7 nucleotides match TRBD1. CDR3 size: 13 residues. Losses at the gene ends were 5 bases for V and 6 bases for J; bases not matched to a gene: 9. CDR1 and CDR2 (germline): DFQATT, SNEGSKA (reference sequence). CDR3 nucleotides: TGCAGTGCTGTTCCAGGGGGTATAGCTGAAGCTTTCCTT. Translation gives CSAVPGGIAEAFL.

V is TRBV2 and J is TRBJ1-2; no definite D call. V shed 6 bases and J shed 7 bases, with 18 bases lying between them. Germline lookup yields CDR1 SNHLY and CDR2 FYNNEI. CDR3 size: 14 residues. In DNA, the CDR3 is TGTGCCAGCAGGGGATCGGTGAAGACGGGTGGCTACACCTTC. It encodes CASRGSVKTGGYTF.

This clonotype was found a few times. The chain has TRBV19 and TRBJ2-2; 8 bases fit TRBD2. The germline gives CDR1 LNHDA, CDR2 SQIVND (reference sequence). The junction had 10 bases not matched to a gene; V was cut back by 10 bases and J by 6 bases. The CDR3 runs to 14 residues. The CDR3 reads CAILSGDLSGELFF. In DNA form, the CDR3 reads TGTGCCATTCTTAGCGGGGACCTGTCCGGGGAGCTGTTTTTT.

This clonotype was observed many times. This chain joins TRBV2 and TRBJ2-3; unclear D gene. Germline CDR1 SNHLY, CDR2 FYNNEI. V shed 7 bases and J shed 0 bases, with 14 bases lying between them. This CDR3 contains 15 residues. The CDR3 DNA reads TGTGCCAGCAAACGGGTTGAGACTAGCACAGATACGCAGTATTTT. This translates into CASKRVETSTDTQYF.

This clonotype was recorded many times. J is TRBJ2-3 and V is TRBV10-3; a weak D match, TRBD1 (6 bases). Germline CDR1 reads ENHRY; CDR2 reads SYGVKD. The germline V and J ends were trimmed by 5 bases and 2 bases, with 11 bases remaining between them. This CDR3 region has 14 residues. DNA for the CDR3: TGTGCCATCAGTTTATACAGGGACACAGATACGCAGTATTTT. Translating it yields CAISLYRDTDTQYF.

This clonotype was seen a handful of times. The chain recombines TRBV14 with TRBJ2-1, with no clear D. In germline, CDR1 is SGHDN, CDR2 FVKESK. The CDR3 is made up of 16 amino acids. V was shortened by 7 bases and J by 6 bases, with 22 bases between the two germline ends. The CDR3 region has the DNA TGTGCCAGCATCCGGAGTGCTCTGTTCCAAGGCAATGAGCAGTTCTTC. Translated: CASIRSALFQGNEQFF.

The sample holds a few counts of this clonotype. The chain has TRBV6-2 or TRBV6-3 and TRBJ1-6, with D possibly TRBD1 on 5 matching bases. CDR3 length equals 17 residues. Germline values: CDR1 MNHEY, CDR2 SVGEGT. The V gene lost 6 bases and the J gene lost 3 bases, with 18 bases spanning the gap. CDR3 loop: CASSPGPKRGYNSPLHF. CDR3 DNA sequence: TGTGCCAGCAGCCCGGGACCGAAGCGGGGCTATAATTCACCCCTCCACTTT.

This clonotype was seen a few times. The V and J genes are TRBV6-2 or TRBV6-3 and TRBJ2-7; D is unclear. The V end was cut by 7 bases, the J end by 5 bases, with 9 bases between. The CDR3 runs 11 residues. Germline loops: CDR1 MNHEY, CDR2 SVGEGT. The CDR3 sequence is CASTDNNEQYF. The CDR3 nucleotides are TGTGCCAGCACCGACAACAACGAGCAGTACTTC.

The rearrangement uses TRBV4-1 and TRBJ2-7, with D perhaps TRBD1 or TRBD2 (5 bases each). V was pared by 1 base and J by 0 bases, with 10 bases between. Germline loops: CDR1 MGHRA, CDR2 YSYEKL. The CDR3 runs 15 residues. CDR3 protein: CASSQGDGSSYEQYF. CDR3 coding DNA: TGCGCCAGCAGCCAAGGGGACGGTAGCTCCTACGAGCAGTACTTC.

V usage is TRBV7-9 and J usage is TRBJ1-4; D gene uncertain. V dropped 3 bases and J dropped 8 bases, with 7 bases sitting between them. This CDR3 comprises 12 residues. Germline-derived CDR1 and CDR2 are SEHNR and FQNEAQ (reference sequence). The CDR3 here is CASSFMGEKLFF. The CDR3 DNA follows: TGTGCCAGCAGCTTTATGGGAGAAAAACTGTTTTTT.

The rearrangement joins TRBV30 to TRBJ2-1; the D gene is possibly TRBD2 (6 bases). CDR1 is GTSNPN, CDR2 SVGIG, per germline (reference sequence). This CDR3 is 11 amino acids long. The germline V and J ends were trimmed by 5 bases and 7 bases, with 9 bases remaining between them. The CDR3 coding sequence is TGTGCCTGGGGACGGGGGAATGAGCAGTTCTTC. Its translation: CAWGRGNEQFF.

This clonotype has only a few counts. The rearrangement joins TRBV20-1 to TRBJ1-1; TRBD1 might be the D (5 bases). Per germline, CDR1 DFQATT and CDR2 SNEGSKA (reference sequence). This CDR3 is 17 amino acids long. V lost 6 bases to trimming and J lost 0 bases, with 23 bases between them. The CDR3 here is CSALDSTLLTMNTEAFF. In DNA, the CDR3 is TGCAGTGCGTTAGACAGCACCCTCTTAACCATGAACACTGAAGCTTTCTTT.

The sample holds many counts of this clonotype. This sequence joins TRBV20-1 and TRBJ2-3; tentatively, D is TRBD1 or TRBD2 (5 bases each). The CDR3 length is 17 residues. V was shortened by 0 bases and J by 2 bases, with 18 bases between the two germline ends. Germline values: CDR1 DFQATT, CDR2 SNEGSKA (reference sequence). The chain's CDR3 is CSARDQDGAVHTDTQYF. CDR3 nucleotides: TGCAGTGCTAGAGACCAGGACGGGGCAGTACACACAGATACGCAGTATTTT.

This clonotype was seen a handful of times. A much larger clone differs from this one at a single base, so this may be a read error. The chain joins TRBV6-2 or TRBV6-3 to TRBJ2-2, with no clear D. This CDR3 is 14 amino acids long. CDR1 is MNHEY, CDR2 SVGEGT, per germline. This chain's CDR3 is CAGSPYDMVRELFF. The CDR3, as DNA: TGTGCCGGCAGTCCCTACGACATGGTTCGGGAGCTGTTTTTT.

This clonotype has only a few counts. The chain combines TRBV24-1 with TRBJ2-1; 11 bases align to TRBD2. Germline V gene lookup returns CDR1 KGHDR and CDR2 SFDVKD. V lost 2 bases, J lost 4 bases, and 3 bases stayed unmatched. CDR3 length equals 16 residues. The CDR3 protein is CATSDWTSGSYNEQFF. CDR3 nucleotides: TGTGCCACCAGTGATTGGACTAGCGGGTCATACAATGAGCAGTTCTTC.